This T cell receptor (beta chain) was captured by sequencing in a study of cytomegalovirus exposure and HLA in healthy donors. Germline assignment: CDR1 ENHRY and CDR2 SYGVKD. This CDR3 contains 15 residues. Germline trimming cut 5 bases from V and 2 bases from J; bases unmatched to any gene: 7. This PCR relied on a set of 60 Vbeta primers and 13 Jbeta primers. Profiled with immunoSEQ multiplex PCR; TCRdb holds only in-frame clones, not every one. The data contain about 160,000 clones, approximately 80% of them singletons. Of note for this clone: The target antigen is unknown.

Study-wide results and caveats: The dataset shows that most TCR sequences were rare, while some public TCRs occurred in many donors. The CMV antigen specificity of a few CMV-associated chains was confirmed through in vitro analysis.

This sequence joins TRBV10-3 and TRBJ2-3, with 7 bases identical to TRBD2. The source material was PBMCs. The source of this sequence is a woman aged 40 to 50 in good health and CMV-seropositive. In DNA form, the CDR3 reads TGTGCCATCAGTTTGGAGGGAGGGACCACAGATACGCAGTATTTT. This translates into CAISLEGGTTDTQYF.